This TCR beta chain was recovered during a study of CD8+ T cells in alopecia areata. Treatment noted: oral pan-JAK inhibitor, 5-10 mg twice daily. Sequencing used cDNA as its template, made by extracting RNA and reverse transcribing it. Sequenced by immunoSEQ multiplex PCR; TCRdb stores in-frame clones only, minus some. The data contain about 190,000 clones, about three fifths of them singletons. CDR1 and CDR2 from the germline V gene are SGDLS and YYNGEE. V was trimmed by 0 bases and J by 1 base, leaving 10 bases between them. The CDR3 extends over 15 amino acids. The material sequenced was CD4+ T cells sorted from blood, taken at week 4, from a patient treated with tofacitinib. The chain couples TRBV9 to TRBJ2-5; D possibly corresponds to TRBD2 (5 bases). The source is a human donor with alopecia areata. The DNA of the CDR3 is TGTGCCAGCAGCGTAGCGGCGGGCATCCAAGAGACCCAGTACTTC. Translated: CASSVAAGIQETQYF.